This TCR beta chain stems from a study of blood T cell repertoires in COVID-19. As originally analysed: Amplified reference gene primers provided the basis for estimating nucleated cell counts. Data came from immunoSEQ multiplex PCR; TCRdb stores just in-frame clones and leaves some out. For V, J and clone size, that table is used; D and trimming come from the DNA. The data show some 350,000 clones, 85% to 90% seen once. The CDR3 runs 13 residues. Trimming removed 2 bases at V and 7 bases at J, with 9 bases between. The germline CDR1 and CDR2 sequences are SEHNR and FQNEAQ (reference sequence). V gene TRBV7-9 combines with J gene TRBJ2-1; perhaps TRBD1 as D (6 bases). This clonotype was sampled from a man aged 18 to 29 who had recovered from COVID-19. The specimen was PBMCs or T cells enriched from blood (not recorded which). CDR3 region: CASSLNRENEQFF. Here the CDR3 DNA reads TGTGCCAGCAGCTTAAACAGGGAAAATGAGCAGTTCTTC. The whole variable domain, remainder taken from reference TRBV7-9 and TRBJ2-1, is DTGVSQNPRHKITKRGQNVTFRCDPISEHNRLYWYRQTLGQGPEFLTYFQNEAQLEKSRLLSDRFSAERPKGSFSTLEIQRTEQGDSAMYLCASSLNRENEQFFGPGTRLTVL.